This T cell receptor beta chain was captured by sequencing in a study of T cells in pancreatic ductal adenocarcinoma. Study observations and caveats: Unique clonotypes were roughly 8-fold more numerous in blood than in tumor. This surgical cohort overrepresents the minority presenting with early-stage disease. No significant tumor-blood clonality difference; means were about 0.1 and 0.07.

Selected pancreatic ductal adenocarcinoma patients had undergone surgery without neoadjuvant therapy. Germline V CDR1 and CDR2: LGHNA, YSLEER. This CDR3 is 15 amino acids long. V was trimmed by 3 bases and J by 2 bases, leaving 13 bases between them. The repertoire was sequenced with immunoSEQ multiplex PCR; TCRdb's copy has only in-frame clones and lacks some. The sample records over 90,000 clones, roughly 96% being singletons. Concerning this clone itself: No antigen is known for it.

The sequencing sample was made of PBMCs. The rearrangement joins TRBV4-3 to TRBJ2-5, with D unresolved. This clonotype originated in a human donor with pancreatic ductal adenocarcinoma. The CDR3 bases are TGCGCCAGCAGCCAGGCCCCTGGGCCTCAAGAGACCCAGTACTTC. Protein: CASSQAPGPQETQYF.